This is a list of T cell receptor beta chains from one sample in a study of graft-versus-host responses after intestinal transplantation. These receptors' targets are unknown. Produced via immunoSEQ multiplex PCR; TCRdb's table is partial and in-frame only. The profile shows roughly 120,000 clones, just over 90% of them singletons. The specimen comprised unstimulated CD4+ T cells sorted from spleen or lymph node cells, sampled before intestinal transplant. Receptor source: a human donor who received an intestinal transplant. Each CDR3 is given with its conserved first and last residue. D genes are given only for firm matches. Not all rows give a size; the values are once, few, many and, for expanded clones, a class.

TRBV5-1	.	TRBJ2-5	.	TGCGCCAGCAGCTTGGCGGGTCGTTCCGGGAGAGAGACCCAGTACTTC	CASSLAGRSGRETQYF
TRBV18	TRBD1	TRBJ2-7	.	TGTGCCAGCTCACTAACACAGGGGGCGACCTACGAGCAGTACTTC	CASSLTQGATYEQYF
TRBV5-1	TRBD1	TRBJ1-2	.	TGCGCCAGCAGCTTGACCACAGGGGAAGGCTACACCTTC	CASSLTTGEGYTF
TRBV7-2	.	TRBJ2-5	.	TGTGCCAGCAGCTCCCAAATGGCGACAGGCAGGGAGACCCAGTACTTC	CASSSQMATGRETQYF
TRBV14	TRBD1	TRBJ2-3	.	TGTGCCAGCAGCCAACGACAGGGGAGCACTAGCACAGATACGCAGTATTTT	CASSQRQGSTSTDTQYF
TRBV5-1	TRBD1	TRBJ1-3	.	TGCGCCAGCAGCCCGGACAGGGGGCGTTCATCCTCTGGAAACACCATATATTTT	CASSPDRGRSSSGNTIYF
TRBV2	TRBD2	TRBJ2-1	.	TGTGCCAGCGGAGGGGGACTAGCGGGAGGAAAGCAGTTCTTC	CASGGGLAGGKQFF
TRBV7-2	.	TRBJ1-2	.	TGTGCCAGCAGCTTAGGGGTGGGGCGATGGGATGGCTACACCTTC	CASSLGVGRWDGYTF
TRBV4-1	TRBD2	TRBJ2-7	.	TGCGCCAGCAGCCAAGATCCAGCGGGGAGGTCCTACGAGCAGTACTTC	CASSQDPAGRSYEQYF
TRBV6-5	.	TRBJ1-4	few	TGTGCCAGCAAAACGACAGCGGGGGAAAAACTGTTTTTT	CASKTTAGEKLFF
TRBV6-5	TRBD1	TRBJ1-5	once	TGTGCCAGCAGGGCCACAGGGGGCGCCGGGCAGCCCCAGCATTTT	CASRATGGAGQPQHF
TRBV29-1	.	TRBJ1-1	.	TGCAGCGTTCTCGGATGGGGGCGCGACACTGAAGCTTTCTTT	CSVLGWGRDTEAFF
TRBV25-1	.	TRBJ2-5	once	TGTGCCAGCAGTGAATTGGGCGGGCAAGAAGAGACCCAGTACTTC	CASSELGGQEETQYF
TRBV18	TRBD2	TRBJ2-1	.	TGTGCCAGCTCACCATCAGTAGCGGGGGGCCACAATGAGCAGTTCTTC	CASSPSVAGGHNEQFF
TRBV5-1	TRBD1	TRBJ2-1	once	TGCGCCAGCAGCTTTCTGAGACAGGGCGACAATGAGCAGTTCTTC	CASSFLRQGDNEQFF
TRBV6-1	.	TRBJ2-3	.	TGTGCCAGCAGTGAGGGTCGTTCAGGGAAGGGAGATACGCAGTATTTT	CASSEGRSGKGDTQYF
TRBV29-1	.	TRBJ2-7	few	TGCAGCGTTGTGGGACTGGCCGCTGGGGAGCAGTACTTC	CSVVGLAAGEQYF
TRBV27	TRBD1	TRBJ1-6	.	TGTGCCAGCAGTCCTGGGACAGGGGTTACCTTTAATTCACCCCTCCACTTT	CASSPGTGVTFNSPLHF
TRBV29-1	TRBD1	TRBJ1-4	.	TGCAGCGTCGCCGGGACAGTTAATGAAAAACTGTTTTTT	CSVAGTVNEKLFF
TRBV29-1	TRBD2	TRBJ2-2	few	TGCAGCGTTAAAGGACTAGCGGGAGGGCCCGGGGAGCTGTTTTTT	CSVKGLAGGPGELFF
TRBV6-5	.	TRBJ1-5	.	TGTGCCAGCAGTCCTTCTTTCAATCAGCCCCAGCATTTT	CASSPSFNQPQHF
TRBV19	TRBD2	TRBJ2-1	.	TGTGCCACATTAGCGGGGGGATACAATGAGCAGTTCTTC	CATLAGGYNEQFF
TRBV6-5	TRBD2	TRBJ2-2	once	TGTGCCAGCAGTAGCGGGAGGAAGGACGGGGAGCTGTTTTTT	CASSSGRKDGELFF
TRBV6-5	TRBD1	TRBJ1-6	.	TGTGCCAGCAGTTCACAGGGGGCCAATTCACCCCTCCACTTT	CASSSQGANSPLHF
TRBV7-2	.	TRBJ2-2	.	TGTGCCAGCAGCTTCGTCGGGGGTTACACCGGGGAGCTGTTTTTT	CASSFVGGYTGELFF
TRBV12-5	TRBD2	TRBJ2-1	few	TGTGCTAGTGGTTTGGGCCCTCTCGGGACTAGCAGGAGTGAGCAGTTCTTC	CASGLGPLGTSRSEQFF
TRBV27	TRBD1	TRBJ1-2	.	TGTGCCAGCAGTCCGGGACAGGGGGCTTGGGGCTACACCTTC	CASSPGQGAWGYTF
TRBV27	TRBD2	TRBJ2-1	.	TGTGCCAGCAGTCTCACCGGGACTAGAAGGGTCAATGAGCAGTTCTTC	CASSLTGTRRVNEQFF
TRBV6-6	TRBD2	TRBJ2-1	.	TGTGCCAGCAGTTTAGCGGGAGGCCTCTACAATGAGCAGTTCTTC	CASSLAGGLYNEQFF
TRBV18	.	TRBJ1-1	.	TGTGCCAGCTCACCTTTCCAGTCTAACAGGGACACTGAAGCTTTCTTT	CASSPFQSNRDTEAFF
TRBV2	TRBD2	TRBJ2-1	.	TGTGCCAGCAGTGGGGGACTAGCGGGAGGAGGGGAGCAGTTCTTC	CASSGGLAGGGEQFF
TRBV6-1	TRBD2	TRBJ2-7	.	TGTGCCAGCAGACCCTTGCTTAGCGGGAGCTACGAGCAGTACTTC	CASRPLLSGSYEQYF
TRBV6-5	.	TRBJ2-1	.	TGTGCCAGCAGTTACACCAGGGCCGCCTACAATGAGCAGTTCTTC	CASSYTRAAYNEQFF
TRBV6-5	.	TRBJ1-1	.	TGTGCCAGCAGCGCTCTCGACAGGAACACTGAAGCTTTCTTT	CASSALDRNTEAFF
TRBV7-2	.	TRBJ1-6	.	TGTGCCAGCAAACCTACCCAAAATTCACCCCTCCACTTT	CASKPTQNSPLHF
TRBV6-5	TRBD2	TRBJ2-3	.	TGTGCCAGCAGTTGGGAGCGGGGGACCACAGATACGCAGTATTTT	CASSWERGTTDTQYF
TRBV10-2	.	TRBJ1-2	.	TGCGCCAGCAGTGAGTCGGGTCCCAGGGGCTATGGCTACACCTTC	CASSESGPRGYGYTF
TRBV18	.	TRBJ2-2	.	TGTGCCAGCTCACCACCGGGGCAACTGGGGAACACCGGGGAGCTGTTTTTT	CASSPPGQLGNTGELFF
TRBV19	.	TRBJ1-1	.	TGTGCCAGTAGTATAGATGGCGGGGGCGGTTCGGTCACTGAAGCTTTCTTT	CASSIDGGGGSVTEAFF
TRBV11-1	.	TRBJ2-1	.	TGTGCCAGCAGCTCCGGGACTTCCTACAATGAGCAGTTCTTC	CASSSGTSYNEQFF
TRBV7-2	.	TRBJ2-2	.	TGTGCCAGCAGCTGGGGGGCCGGGGAGCTGTTTTTT	CASSWGAGELFF
TRBV4-1	TRBD2	TRBJ2-7	.	TGCGCCAGCAGCCAACGTGGACTAGCGGGAGGAGCCTACGAGCAGTACTTC	CASSQRGLAGGAYEQYF
TRBV4-1	TRBD1	TRBJ1-3	.	TGCGCCAGCAGCCAATTCTCGGGACAGACCTTCTCTGGAAACACCATATATTTT	CASSQFSGQTFSGNTIYF
TRBV5-1	TRBD1	TRBJ1-2	.	TGCGCCAGCAGCTCCGGCCTCAGGGGGGAAGGCTACACCTTC	CASSSGLRGEGYTF
TRBV9	.	TRBJ1-3	.	TGTGCCAGCAGCGTAGAGGGCAGGGCTACAAACACCATATATTTT	CASSVEGRATNTIYF